Listed here is a single T cell receptor beta chain. Its antigen is not yet known. Qualities for individual bases were not recorded, and no much larger clone is one base off. The CDR3 regions of human TCRbeta chains were analyzed by immunosequencing. Turning to the authors' computational methods: TCRs in the repertoires were matched against a reference library of SARS-CoV-2-specific TCRs that had been generated with the MIRA antigen-specificity platform. Breadth meant the fraction of unique TCRs that were SARS-CoV-2-associated, whereas depth meant the fraction of total T cells that were SARS-CoV-2-associated. Using the MIRA data, each spike-specific TCR was assigned both to the spike region to which the TCR was reactive and to a CD4 or CD8 class. Log10-transformed breadth and depth values were compared by one-way ANOVA with Sidak's multiple comparisons tests. TCRdb provides this immuneACCESS table in a form limited to in-frame rearrangements. Some clones are lacking; in checked studies, under half of them reflect an unresolved V gene, and why the rest are absent is not known. D and trimming were read from the DNA, whereas the V and J calls and clone size are those reported in that table. The sample table holds 130,000 to 150,000 clones, of which approximately 89% were seen once. The ten most abundant clones make up under 5.5% of the sample.

The time point label for this specimen denotes: baseline before first vaccination. Vaccinee samples were obtained from the UK trials COV001 and COV002, which included a single-blind randomized controlled phase 2/3 trial of AZD1222 (ChAdOx1 nCoV-19) in healthy adults. Trial participant PBMC samples were collected at day 0 and day 28 after the second dose for TCRbeta chain sequencing. CDR1 MNHEY and CDR2 SVGAGI are derived from the germline V gene. V has 6 bases trimmed and J has 7 bases trimmed; junction bases matching no gene number 1. The CDR3 goes from the cysteine to the phenylalanine over 13 residues. Only the CDR3 portion is preserved as DNA: 39 bases, with reading frame beginning at the first base. The sample originates from a study of T cell responses to AZD1222 COVID-19 vaccine (dated by TCRdb to about 2021). For context, the study as a whole: AZD1222 recipients whose second dose came at about 4 weeks and those whose second dose came at about 12 weeks were combined into one group, since spike-specific TCR depth and breadth did not differ between the two schedules. A total of about 230 trial participants underwent TCR sequencing, of whom about 200 received two doses of AZD1222 and about 26 received two doses of the MenACWY control vaccine. Trial participants were enrolled into age subgroups of 18-55, 56-69 and 70-plus years, which contained roughly 150, 30 and 60 TCR-sequenced participants, respectively. The study at large found these results: Conclusions about previously exposed vaccinees are limited because only five to seven AZD1222 recipients were SARS-CoV-2 seropositive at baseline. After two AZD1222 doses, spike-specific TCR breadth and depth were significantly higher than at day 0 and than in MenACWY recipients. The 56-69-year group was small, and its depth increase did not reach significance, likely because of low power. Participants were mostly white British and included more females than males, and it was suggested by the authors that clonal diversity may have been underestimated. CD4 TCRs associated with the vaccine covered the entire spike protein, and the dominant responses were in regions 160-218 and 743-854. Epitopes outside the regions mutated in the B.1.351 and B.1.1.7 variants were reportedly recognized by nearly half of the unique spike-specific TCRs. No day 14 peak-response samples were available, so repertoires were characterized only after the peak T cell response.

The sequence was obtained from an adult in good health. The sequenced sample was peripheral blood, obtained on day 0 of AZD1222 vaccination. The chain is encoded by TRBV6-5 joined to TRBJ1-6, with 9 bases matching TRBD1. The CDR3 protein is CASRDRGNSPLHF. The nucleotide sequence reads as follows: TGTGCCAGCAGGGACAGGGGCAATTCACCCCTCCACTTT.